One TCR beta chain is described in this entry. The PCR used 60 Vbeta and 13 Jbeta primers. Data came from immunoSEQ multiplex PCR; TCRdb stores just in-frame clones and leaves some out. This table holds about 100,000 clones, roughly four fifths found once. This record comes from a study of cytomegalovirus exposure and HLA in healthy donors. The germline V gene has CDR1 MDHEN and CDR2 SYDVKM. With V trimmed by 6 bases and J by 0 bases, 4 bases remained unmatched. This CDR3 is built from 16 residues. This TCR derives from a man aged 45 to 65 in good health and CMV-seronegative. This sequence joins TRBV28 and TRBJ1-4; 10 bases agree with TRBD1. The sequencing input was PBMCs. The CDR3: CASRRDRGATNEKLFF. CDR3 DNA sequence: TGTGCCAGCAGAAGGGACAGGGGTGCAACTAATGAAAAACTGTTTTTT.